Detailed here is one TCR beta chain. The target antigen is unknown. The record originates from a study of cytomegalovirus exposure and HLA in healthy donors. Study-level points and caveats: Analysis was carried out at a later point, and it linked a missense DCLRE1C variant to TCR beta V- and J-gene trimming. Apparent HLA restriction characterized most CMV-associated TCR beta chains in a later analysis. There were 150 to 200 TCR beta chains listed as cytomegalovirus-associated.

The CDR3 is made up of 14 amino acids. V was clipped by 3 bases and J by 4 bases, with 12 bases between them. Germline V gene lookup returns CDR1 MDHEN and CDR2 SYDVKM. The study ran its PCR with 60 Vbeta and 13 Jbeta primers. As processed by the authors: In a later analysis, of 80 million or so unique beta chains, 9 million to 11 million appeared in at least two donors. The protocol was immunoSEQ multiplex PCR, while the TCRdb copy is restricted to in-frame clones and leaves out a portion. V and J calls and clone size are as listed in that table; D and trimming were resolved from the DNA. The sample includes over 100,000 clones, around 80% of them seen just once.

The sample was PBMCs. This receptor was identified in a female donor in good health and CMV-seropositive. This rearrangement joins TRBV28 to TRBJ1-1; TRBD1 might be the D (5 bases). CDR3 sequence reads: CASSLMGEGTEAFF. CDR3 nucleotides: TGTGCCAGCAGTTTGATGGGGGAGGGCACTGAAGCTTTCTTT. The variable domain in full, completed from reference TRBV28 and TRBJ1-1, reads DVKVTQSSRYLVKRTGEKVFLECVQDMDHENMFWYRQDPGLGLRLIYFSYDVKMKEKGDIPEGYSVSREKKERFSLILESASTNQTSMYLCASSLMGEGTEAFFGQGTRLTVV.